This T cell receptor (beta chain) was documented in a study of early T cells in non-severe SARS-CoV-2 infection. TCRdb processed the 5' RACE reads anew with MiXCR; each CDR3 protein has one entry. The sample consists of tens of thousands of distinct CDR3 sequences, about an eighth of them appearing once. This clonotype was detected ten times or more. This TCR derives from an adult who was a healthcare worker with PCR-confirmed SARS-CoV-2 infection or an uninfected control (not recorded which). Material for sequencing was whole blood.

CDR3 protein: CASSYDRDRHYYEQYF. The CDR3 DNA follows: TGTGCCAGCAGTTATGACCGGGACAGGCATTACTACGAGCAGTACTTC. This sequence joins TRBV6-5 and TRBJ2-7, with 8 bases lining up with TRBD1. Germline V gene lookup returns CDR1 MNHEY and CDR2 SVGAGI. J gave up 3 bases and V 3 bases, and 10 bases lay outside the gene matches. The CDR3 spans 16 residues.